Listed below are T cell receptor beta chains from one sample, sequenced in a study of post-analysis software for immune sequencing data. TCRdb ran MiXCR on the PCR reads and lists one entry per CDR3 protein. The sample contains hundreds of thousands of distinct CDR3 sequences, over 45% of which appear only once. The specimen was blood. The receptors come from a girl aged 2 to 9 with multiple sclerosis. Each CDR3 is given without its conserved first and last residue. Each record gives: clone size, J gene, V gene, CDR3 protein. Size values are once, few and many counts, or a class for expanded clones, and some rows have none.

>-|TRBJ2-7|TRBV15
ATSRTGKLYEQY
>-|TRBJ1-1|TRBV3-1
ASSQVGGETEAF
>few|TRBJ1-1|TRBV5-1
ASSTGTANTEAF
>few|-|TRBV20-1
SASGPRTSTRETQY
>-|TRBJ2-3|TRBV2
ASRTSGNTDTQY
>few|TRBJ2-5|TRBV7-2
ASSPAWARESPETQY
>-|TRBJ2-7|TRBV5-1
ASSYDRALAGGGEQY
>once|TRBJ2-5|TRBV5-6
ASSLGPGGGIQETQY
>-|TRBJ1-4|TRBV21-1
ASSKPGGENEKLF
>few|TRBJ2-7|TRBV7-9
ASSSGSHEQY
>-|TRBJ2-3|TRBV27
ASSSHTGKTQY
>-|TRBJ2-7|TRBV2
ASRGLAREQY
>-|TRBJ2-3|TRBV20-1
SASGTTVSDTQY
>-|TRBJ2-7|TRBV14
ASSHGRGYEQY
>-|TRBJ2-1|TRBV9
ASSVRDREGNEQF
>-|TRBJ2-7|TRBV5-1
TSSLITDKSASYEQY
>once|TRBJ2-3|TRBV29-1
SGWTSGRGMGTDTQY
>few|TRBJ1-5|TRBV10-3
AISETGRNQPQH
>-|-|TRBV20-1
SAQTSGKSLRETQY
>few|TRBJ2-1|TRBV20-1
SARGIWDNEQF
>few|TRBJ2-3|TRBV30
AWRGPTDTQY
>few|TRBJ2-4|TRBV15
ATSSGTLAKNIQY
>-|TRBJ2-4|TRBV5-1
ASSLSLEGGYEQY
>once|TRBJ1-3|TRBV5-1
ASSLTPPDTNSGNTIY
>-|TRBJ1-5|TRBV24-1
ATSDPSTGGQPQH
>-|TRBJ1-2|TRBV9
ASSSEPLSYGYT
>-|TRBJ2-1|TRBV12-3/TRBV12-4
ASSLALLSNEQF
>-|TRBJ1-1|TRBV10-3
AISVQGARTEAF
>-|TRBJ1-1|TRBV5-1
ASSLAWNTEAF
>-|TRBJ2-3|TRBV7-6
ASSPGTSGGWVTDTQY
>few|TRBJ2-2|TRBV5-1
ASRQMNTGELF